Listed below are T cell receptor beta chains from one sample, sequenced in a study of OX40 agonist ivuxolimab in advanced cancers. Only in-frame clones appear in the TCRdb table, and some are missing; sequencing was by immunoSEQ multiplex PCR. The sample has around 30,000 clones, about 93% seen once; the top ten hold around 4.2%. Sequences were derived from CD4+ or CD8+ T cells sorted from blood, sampled in a trial of the OX40 agonist ivuxolimab. These receptor sequences come from an adult with an advanced solid tumor such as melanoma, head and neck, liver or kidney cancer. CDR3s include the opening cysteine and the closing phenylalanine or tryptophan. D genes are given only for firm matches. Rows may omit the clone size; those that give it use once, few, many or a size class.

v_call	d_call	clone_size	j_call	cdr3_nt	cdr3_aa
TRBV18	NA	NA	TRBJ1-1	TGTGCCAGCTCTCGCTCGACAGCCTCTGAAGCTTTCTTT	CASSRSTASEAFF
TRBV7-9	TRBD1	NA	TRBJ2-1	TGTGCCAGCAGCGGATATGGACAGGACGGAGGCAATGAGCAGTTCTTC	CASSGYGQDGGNEQFF
TRBV15	NA	NA	TRBJ1-2	TGTGCCACCAGCAACGTCCAGGGTGGTTACACCTTC	CATSNVQGGYTF
TRBV2	TRBD1	NA	TRBJ2-3	TGTGCCAGCAGTCATAACCGACAGGGGCGTTCCACAGATACGCAGTATTTT	CASSHNRQGRSTDTQYF
TRBV7-9	NA	once	TRBJ2-7	TGTGCCAGCAGCTTATCTCTTACTTATTACGAGCAGTACTTC	CASSLSLTYYEQYF
TRBV7-9	NA	NA	TRBJ1-4	TGTGCCAGCAGCTTAGCAGCTGCAACTAATGAAAAACTGTTTTTT	CASSLAAATNEKLFF
TRBV7-9	TRBD1	NA	TRBJ1-1	TGTGCCAGCAGCCCGACAGGGGAGGGCACTGAAGCTTTCTTT	CASSPTGEGTEAFF
TRBV5-1	TRBD2	once	TRBJ2-7	TGCGCCAGCAGCTTGGATGGGTCGGGAGGACGCGAGCAGTACTTC	CASSLDGSGGREQYF
TRBV19	TRBD2	NA	TRBJ2-1	TGTGCCAGTAAACAAACCGGGACTAGCGGTAGCTCCTACAATGAGCAGTTCTTC	CASKQTGTSGSSYNEQFF
TRBV30	TRBD1	NA	TRBJ1-6	TGTGCCTGGAGTGTAGTCCTAACAGGGGTTAATTCACCCCTCCACTTT	CAWSVVLTGVNSPLHF
TRBV7-2	NA	NA	TRBJ1-6	TGTGCCAGCAGCCTCATAGCCCTACCCAATTCACCCCTCCACTTT	CASSLIALPNSPLHF
TRBV7-9	TRBD2	once	TRBJ2-7	TGTGCCAGCAGTTCGAACCCGGGGACTAGTTCTTCCGAGCAGTACTTC	CASSSNPGTSSSEQYF
TRBV18	TRBD2	once	TRBJ2-7	TGTGCCAGCTCACCCACTAGCGGGGGTTACTACGAGCAGTACTTC	CASSPTSGGYYEQYF
TRBV5-6	TRBD2	NA	TRBJ2-5	TGTGCCAGCAGCTCCGGGACTAGTAATAGGGAGACCCAGTACTTC	CASSSGTSNRETQYF
TRBV6-6	NA	NA	TRBJ1-1	TGTGCCAGCAGTTCAACAGGGAACACTGAAGCTTTCTTT	CASSSTGNTEAFF
TRBV7-2	NA	NA	TRBJ2-1	TGTGCCAGCAGCCCCAGGGGATTCAACAATGAGCAGTTCTTC	CASSPRGFNNEQFF
TRBV28	NA	once	TRBJ1-5	TGTGCCAGCAGTTTGGGGGGGGGCGGTCAGCCCCAGCATTTT	CASSLGGGGQPQHF
TRBV30	NA	NA	TRBJ2-3	TGTGCCTGGAAACCGGGACAACCTTCAGATACGCAGTATTTT	CAWKPGQPSDTQYF
TRBV11-1	NA	NA	TRBJ2-1	TGTGCCAGCAGCCTTCGAAGTGCTAGCAACAATGAGCAGTTCTTC	CASSLRSASNNEQFF
TRBV29-1	NA	NA	TRBJ1-5	TGCAGCGTTGTTTTGCCATACGATGGTCAGCCCCAGCATTTT	CSVVLPYDGQPQHF
TRBV6-5	NA	NA	TRBJ1-1	TGTGCCAGCAATACAGGGACCTCTGAAGCTTTCTTT	CASNTGTSEAFF
TRBV6-1	NA	once	TRBJ2-7	TGTGCCAGCAGTGAAGGGGGCATTACCTACGAGCAGTACTTC	CASSEGGITYEQYF
TRBV25-1	NA	NA	TRBJ2-1	TGTGCCAGTCGGGACACGATCAACGATGAGCAGTTCTTC	CASRDTINDEQFF
TRBV11-3	NA	once	TRBJ2-3	TGTGCCAGCAGCTTAGGGCGGGGCACAGATACGCAGTATTTT	CASSLGRGTDTQYF
TRBV7-2	NA	NA	TRBJ1-1	TGTGCCAGCAGCTCGACAGAGAGCACTGAAGCTTTCTTT	CASSSTESTEAFF
TRBV20-1	NA	NA	TRBJ2-3	TGCAGTGCTGTCAAAAATACGCAGTATTTT	CSAVKNTQYF
TRBV7-2	NA	NA	TRBJ2-2	TGTGCCACCGAGTCTAGGAACACCGGGGAGCTGTTTTTT	CATESRNTGELFF
TRBV30	TRBD1	NA	TRBJ2-1	TGTGCCTGGAGCCGGGACAGTTACAATGAGCAGTTCTTC	CAWSRDSYNEQFF
TRBV2	NA	NA	TRBJ1-2	TGTGCCAGCAGTGAAGCACGATCAGGAATAACTGGCTACACCTTC	CASSEARSGITGYTF
TRBV11-2	TRBD1	NA	TRBJ1-3	TGTGCCAGCAGCACCGGGACAGTCTCTGGAAACACCATATATTTT	CASSTGTVSGNTIYF
TRBV11-3	NA	NA	TRBJ2-2	TGTGCCAGCAGCTTAGGTAGTCGGGAGCTGTTTTTT	CASSLGSRELFF
TRBV7-3	NA	once	TRBJ2-5	TGTGCCAGCAGCTTAAAGGTCGAAGAGACCCAGTACTTC	CASSLKVEETQYF
TRBV11-2	NA	NA	TRBJ1-1	TGTGCCAGCAGCGTGGGACCGAACACTGAAGCTTTCTTT	CASSVGPNTEAFF
TRBV28	TRBD1	NA	TRBJ2-7	TGTGCCACCGACGCCCCAGGGGGCTACGAGCAGTACTTC	CATDAPGGYEQYF
TRBV29-1	NA	NA	TRBJ1-3	TGCAGCGTTGAAGTAAACGGGGACACCATATATTTT	CSVEVNGDTIYF
TRBV10-3	TRBD2	NA	TRBJ2-3	TGTGCCATTTCGACTAGCGGGGGCACAGATACGCAGTATTTT	CAISTSGGTDTQYF
TRBV5-1	TRBD2	NA	TRBJ2-1	TGCGCCAGCACCGGGACTAGCGGCAACAATGAGCAGTTCTTC	CASTGTSGNNEQFF
TRBV7-8	NA	NA	TRBJ2-5	TGTGCCAGCAGCTTGGATGGCGGGGAGGTCGAGACCCAGTACTTC	CASSLDGGEVETQYF
TRBV5-1	NA	NA	TRBJ1-1	TGCGCCAGCAGCTTGGTTGGGGCCGTCACTGAAGCTTTCTTT	CASSLVGAVTEAFF
TRBV28	NA	NA	TRBJ1-2	TGTGCCAGCAGTCCCCCCATGTACTATGGCTACACCTTC	CASSPPMYYGYTF
TRBV6-4	TRBD1	NA	TRBJ2-1	TGTGCCAGCAGTGCCGACGACAGGGGTATGGCATTCTTC	CASSADDRGMAFF
TRBV5-4	NA	NA	TRBJ2-1	TGTGCCAGCAGCAGCGCCGGGACTGGAAACAATGAGCAGTTCTTC	CASSSAGTGNNEQFF
TRBV10-2	TRBD2	NA	TRBJ2-2	TGCGCCAGCAGACTAGCGGGGGACACCGGGGAGCTGTTTTTT	CASRLAGDTGELFF
TRBV30	NA	NA	TRBJ2-1	TGTGCCTGGAGGGGAACAGGGAGTGGGTACAATGAGCAGTTCTTC	CAWRGTGSGYNEQFF
TRBV28	NA	NA	TRBJ1-2	TGTGCCAGCAGTTACCCAGGAGGCTCCCTATATGGCTACACCTTC	CASSYPGGSLYGYTF
TRBV7-6	TRBD1	NA	TRBJ2-2	TGTGCCAGCAGCTTATTTTTACAGGGGAATCGCGGGGAGCTGTTTTTT	CASSLFLQGNRGELFF
TRBV19	TRBD1	NA	TRBJ1-5	TGTGCCAGTAGTACGGACAGGGTGCGTAATCAGCCCCAGCATTTT	CASSTDRVRNQPQHF
TRBV7-2	NA	NA	TRBJ2-3	TGTGCCAGCAGCTTAGATCACGGAACAGATACGCAGTATTTT	CASSLDHGTDTQYF
TRBV27	NA	once	TRBJ2-7	TGTGCCTCGGGGCAACCTGCACTCTACGAGCAGTACTTC	CASGQPALYEQYF
TRBV28	TRBD1	once	TRBJ2-5	TGTGCCAGCAGTGCTCACAGGGGTATGCCGGAGACCCAGTACTTC	CASSAHRGMPETQYF
TRBV5-6	TRBD2	NA	TRBJ2-7	TGTGCCAGCAGCCGCCGACTAGCGGGGACAACCTACGAGCAGTACTTC	CASSRRLAGTTYEQYF
TRBV10-1	TRBD1	NA	TRBJ1-5	TGCGCCAGCAGTCAGGGACAGAATCAGCCCCAGCATTTT	CASSQGQNQPQHF
TRBV9	NA	NA	TRBJ2-2	TGTGCCAGCAGCGTAGATCGGGTAGCCCGGGAGCTGTTTTTT	CASSVDRVARELFF
TRBV30	NA	NA	TRBJ1-4	TGTGCCTGGAGTCAGGTCCACCGGGGGGCTAATGAAAAACTGTTTTTT	CAWSQVHRGANEKLFF
TRBV2	TRBD1	NA	TRBJ1-5	TGTGCCAGCAGGGCCGGGACAGGAAATAGCAATCAGCCCCAGCATTTT	CASRAGTGNSNQPQHF
TRBV1	NA	NA	TRBJ2-4	TGCACCAGCAGCCCGGTAGTTCGGGAAGCCAAAAACATTCAGTACTTC	CTSSPVVREAKNIQYF
TRBV5-5	NA	NA	TRBJ2-3	TGTGCCAGCAGCTTGGTTGGAGATACGCAGTATTTT	CASSLVGDTQYF
TRBV9	TRBD2	NA	TRBJ2-1	TGTGCCAGCAGCCTAGATGGGACTAGCGTATATGAGCAGTTCTTC	CASSLDGTSVYEQFF
TRBV28	NA	NA	TRBJ2-5	TGTGCCAGCACCCTGGGGCTCACACAGACCCAGTACTTC	CASTLGLTQTQYF
TRBV29-1	TRBD1	few	TRBJ1-1	TGCAGCGTAGCCACAGGGGCGTACACTGAAGCTTTCTTT	CSVATGAYTEAFF